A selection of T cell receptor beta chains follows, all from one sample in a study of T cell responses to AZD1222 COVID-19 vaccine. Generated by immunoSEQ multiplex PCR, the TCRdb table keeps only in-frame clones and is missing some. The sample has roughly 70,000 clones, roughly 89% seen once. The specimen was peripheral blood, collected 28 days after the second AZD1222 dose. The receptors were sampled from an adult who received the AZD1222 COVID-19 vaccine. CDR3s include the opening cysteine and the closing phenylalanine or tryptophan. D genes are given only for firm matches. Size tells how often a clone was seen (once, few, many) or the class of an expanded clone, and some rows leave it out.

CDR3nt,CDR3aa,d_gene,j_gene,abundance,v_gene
TGTGCCAGCAGCTTAGATCAAGTGGGGGAGCTGTTTTTT,CASSLDQVGELFF,-,TRBJ2-2,-,TRBV11-3
TGTGCCAGCAGCCACACGACTAGCGCCTTGAGCACAGATACGCAGTATTTT,CASSHTTSALSTDTQYF,TRBD2,TRBJ2-3,-,TRBV2
TGTGCCAGCAGGGATAACCCGGGACGGTCGATTAACTATGGCTACACCTTC,CASRDNPGRSINYGYTF,-,TRBJ1-2,-,TRBV2
TGCAGTGCCCCCTCAACCTACGAGCAGTACTTC,CSAPSTYEQYF,-,TRBJ2-7,few,TRBV20-1
TGTGCCAGCAGTTTAAGGCGGGGAAGGGAGACCCAGTACTTC,CASSLRRGRETQYF,-,TRBJ2-5,-,TRBV6-5
TGTGCCAGCTCGCCTCTAGCGGGAACCTACAATGAGCAGTTCTTC,CASSPLAGTYNEQFF,TRBD2,TRBJ2-1,-,TRBV18
TGTGCCAGCAGCTTGTCGGGTGGGATTTCCTACAATGAGCAGTTCTTC,CASSLSGGISYNEQFF,-,TRBJ2-1,-,TRBV5-6
TGTGCCAGCAGCCAACAACACAGCTCTGGAAACACCATATATTTT,CASSQQHSSGNTIYF,-,TRBJ1-3,-,TRBV7-2
TGCGCCAGCAGCTTGGAAGGGGGGAAGCAGTTCTTC,CASSLEGGKQFF,-,TRBJ2-1,-,TRBV5-1
TGTGCTAGTGGTCGTGGAGGCCGAACCACCGGGGAGCTGTTTTTT,CASGRGGRTTGELFF,-,TRBJ2-2,few,TRBV12-5
TGTGCCAGCAGCTTAGGAGGAGCGAATGAGCAGTTCTTC,CASSLGGANEQFF,-,TRBJ2-1,-,TRBV7-9
TGTGCCAGCAGCTTAGAGGCCAGGGGTTCACCCCTCCACTTT,CASSLEARGSPLHF,-,TRBJ1-6,-,TRBV7-9
TGTGCCACCAGTGGAAACGACAGGGACATTGCAGATACGCAGTATTTT,CATSGNDRDIADTQYF,TRBD1,TRBJ2-3,-,TRBV24-1
TGTGCCAGTACCCTGGCGGGGTACGGTGAAAAACTGTTTTTT,CASTLAGYGEKLFF,-,TRBJ1-4,-,TRBV19
TGTGCCAGCAGCTTGGAGAGCGGGAGGGCAGATACGCAGTATTTT,CASSLESGRADTQYF,TRBD2,TRBJ2-3,-,TRBV5-4
TGTGCCAGCAGCCAAGGGTGGAAGTCGGTATTCGACGAGCAGTACTTC,CASSQGWKSVFDEQYF,-,TRBJ2-7,-,TRBV3-1/TRBV3-2
TGTGCCAGCAGCATTCTGGACCCCTACAATGAGCAGTTCTTC,CASSILDPYNEQFF,-,TRBJ2-1,-,TRBV2
TGTGCCAGCAGTTACTCGGTGCAACGGGGGCCGCTGAGAAACACCATATATTTT,CASSYSVQRGPLRNTIYF,-,TRBJ1-3,-,TRBV6-8
TGTGCTAGTGGTCTACCCCGCCCGACAGGGGAGAGCACTGAAGCTTTCTTT,CASGLPRPTGESTEAFF,TRBD1,TRBJ1-1,-,TRBV12-5
TGTGCCAGCAGCATCCGTATGGAAAAACTGTTTTTT,CASSIRMEKLFF,-,TRBJ1-4,-,TRBV12-3/TRBV12-4
TGTGCCAGCAGGACGACCGTCAGTAACTATGGCTACACCTTC,CASRTTVSNYGYTF,-,TRBJ1-2,-,TRBV2
TGTGCCAGCAGCCGGGCCGCCGGGTCCTTAAGGTCACCCCTCCACTTT,CASSRAAGSLRSPLHF,-,TRBJ1-6,-,TRBV5-6
TGTGCCAGCAGCCGGGGAGCGGGAGGGTACACAGATACGCAGTATTTT,CASSRGAGGYTDTQYF,TRBD2,TRBJ2-3,-,TRBV3-1/TRBV3-2
TGTGCCTGGAGTGCTACGACAGGGGGAGTGAACACTGAAGCTTTCTTT,CAWSATTGGVNTEAFF,TRBD1,TRBJ1-1,-,TRBV30
TGTGCCAGCAAAATGACAGGGGGCGGAGAGACCCAGTACTTC,CASKMTGGGETQYF,TRBD1,TRBJ2-5,-,TRBV19
TGTGCCAACATAAAGCCGGAAACCTACGAGCAGTACTTC,CANIKPETYEQYF,-,TRBJ2-7,-,TRBV2
TGCGCCAGCACCGGGACACCCTCCGGGGGGTTAGGCTCCTACAATGAGCAGTTCTTC,CASTGTPSGGLGSYNEQFF,-,TRBJ2-1,-,TRBV5-1
TGTGCCAGCAGCGTAACAGGGGCGCGAGGTGAAAAACTGTTTTTT,CASSVTGARGEKLFF,TRBD1,TRBJ1-4,-,TRBV7-3
TGTGCCAGCAGTTTCCAGGGGGCCGGCGAGCAGTACTTC,CASSFQGAGEQYF,TRBD1,TRBJ2-7,few,TRBV27
TGTGCCAGCAGCCCGATCCAGGGATTGAACACTGAAGCTTTCTTT,CASSPIQGLNTEAFF,-,TRBJ1-1,-,TRBV5-5
TGTGCCAGCAACATCGGGGGGGCAGATGGAAACACCATATATTTT,CASNIGGADGNTIYF,-,TRBJ1-3,few,TRBV6-5
TGCGCCAGCAGCTTGGCGCCCAGGGGCCTCAATGAGCAGTTCTTC,CASSLAPRGLNEQFF,-,TRBJ2-1,-,TRBV5-1
TGTGCCAGCAGGGACAGGGGTTTCTCCTACGAGCAGTACTTC,CASRDRGFSYEQYF,TRBD1,TRBJ2-7,few,TRBV27
TGTGCCAGCAGTGAACAGGGGGGCACTGAAGCTTTCTTT,CASSEQGGTEAFF,TRBD1,TRBJ1-1,once,TRBV9
TGCACCAGCAGCCAAGGTCTCTCCTACGAGCAGTACTTC,CTSSQGLSYEQYF,-,TRBJ2-7,-,TRBV1
TGTGCCAGCAGTTACGGGCAGGCTGGCTACGAGCAGTACTTC,CASSYGQAGYEQYF,-,TRBJ2-7,-,TRBV6-5
TGTGCCAGCAGCCCTGGACAGGGGGCTGGAAACACCATATATTTT,CASSPGQGAGNTIYF,TRBD1,TRBJ1-3,-,TRBV7-9
TGTGCCAGCAGCTTAGGGGTTTATGGCTACACCTTC,CASSLGVYGYTF,-,TRBJ1-2,-,TRBV7-8
TGCGCCAGCAGAGGGGACAGGGAGGGCAATGAGCAGTTCTTC,CASRGDREGNEQFF,TRBD1,TRBJ2-1,few,TRBV10-1
TGTGCCAGCAGCGTAGATCAGAGCACAGATACGCAGTATTTT,CASSVDQSTDTQYF,-,TRBJ2-3,-,TRBV9
TGTGCCAGCGGGGGGCGTAAAGATCAGCCCCAGCATTTT,CASGGRKDQPQHF,-,TRBJ1-5,-,TRBV27
TGCGCCAGCAGCTTGGGGGGACAGGGGCGTTATGGCTACACCTTC,CASSLGGQGRYGYTF,TRBD1,TRBJ1-2,-,TRBV5-1
TGTGCCAGCAGCGTAGATTGGGGGGGGCCAACAGATACGCAGTATTTT,CASSVDWGGPTDTQYF,-,TRBJ2-3,-,TRBV9
TGTGCCAGCAGTTCTGGAGCCACGGGGGCGCCGGGGGAGCTGTTTTTT,CASSSGATGAPGELFF,-,TRBJ2-2,-,TRBV28
TGCGCCAGCAGCTTGGTCTCCCGCACTGAAGCTTTCTTT,CASSLVSRTEAFF,-,TRBJ1-1,-,TRBV5-1
TGCGCCAGCAGCTTGGCAAATGGGGCGGCCTATGGAAACACCATATATTTT,CASSLANGAAYGNTIYF,-,TRBJ1-3,once,TRBV5-1